The subject of this entry is one T cell receptor (beta chain). This sample was included in a study of T cell changes during pregnancy in multiple sclerosis. Sequencing used immunoSEQ multiplex PCR; TCRdb keeps in-frame clones, though not all of them. Altogether under 60,000 clones are present, about 90% being singletons, with the ten largest covering approximately 0.6%. Trimming at V came to 7 bases and at J to 4 bases, leaving 7 bases not matched to a gene. There are 14 residues in the CDR3. CDR1 MGHDK and CDR2 SYGVNS come from the germline V gene. The sample consisted of CD4+ T cells from peripheral blood mononuclear cells, taken after pregnancy. This chain uses TRBV25-1 with TRBJ2-1, with 7 bases lining up with TRBD2. The source of this sequence is a female donor with multiple sclerosis, enrolled in a pregnancy study. DNA for the CDR3: TGTGCCAGCACCCTTGGGGGGGGATACAATGAGCAGTTCTTC. The encoded protein is CASTLGGGYNEQFF. The full variable domain, with the rest looked up from reference TRBV25-1 and TRBJ2-1, is EADIYQTPRYLVIGTGKKITLECSQTMGHDKMYWYQQDPGMELHLIHYSYGVNSTEKGDLSSESTVSRIRTEHFPLTLESARPSHTSQYLCASTLGGGYNEQFFGPGTRLTVL.